This T cell receptor beta chain came from a study of blood T cell repertoires in COVID-19. Sequenced by immunoSEQ multiplex PCR; TCRdb stores in-frame clones only, minus some. The sample has more than 200,000 clones; 70% to 90% are singletons. Germline CDR1 SQVTM, CDR2 ANQGSEA. Trimming took 0 bases from V and 4 from J, leaving 15 bases between them. CDR3 length: 15 residues. Material for sequencing was peripheral blood. This TCR was sampled from a man of 80 years or more with acute or convalescent COVID-19. The chain employs TRBV29-1 and TRBJ1-2, with D possibly TRBD1 on 5 matching bases. The CDR3 here is CSVEDPETDGYGYTF. DNA of the CDR3: TGCAGCGTTGAAGACCCTGAGACAGATGGCTATGGCTACACCTTC.